The clone carrying this T cell receptor beta chain was picked up a small number of times. The source of the sample is a study of OX40 agonist ivuxolimab in advanced cancers. TCRdb keeps only in-frame clones here, not all; method: immunoSEQ multiplex PCR. The sample gives around 23,000 clones, 80% to 90% of which show up once; about 22% is in the top ten. Sequencing used CD4+ or CD8+ T cells sorted from blood, obtained in a trial of the OX40 agonist ivuxolimab. The TCR sequence derives from an adult with an advanced solid tumor such as melanoma, head and neck, liver or kidney cancer.

The CDR3 sequence: CATSRDSTGGAEAFF. The CDR3 DNA reads as TGTGCCACCAGCAGAGATAGTACAGGGGGCGCTGAAGCTTTCTTT. The V gene is TRBV15, the J gene TRBJ1-1; 9 positions match TRBD1. Germline V gene lookup returns CDR1 LNHNV and CDR2 YYDKDF (reference sequence). Trimming cost V 0 bases and J 6 bases; bases outside gene matches: 5. This CDR3 has 15 residues. Supplemented by reference TRBV15 and TRBJ1-1, the full variable domain reads DAMVIQNPRYQVTQFGKPVTLSCSQTLNHNVMYWYQQKSSQAPKLLFHYYDKDFNNEADTPDNFQSRRPNTSFCFLDIRSPGLGDTAMYLCATSRDSTGGAEAFFGQGTRLTVV.